A single sample gave rise to the 30 T cell receptor beta chains below, sequenced in a study of blood T cell repertoires in COVID-19. Libraries were prepared by immunoSEQ multiplex PCR; TCRdb keeps only in-frame clonotypes and omits some of them. The sample has 30,000 to 40,000 clones; around 86% are singletons. Sequenced sample: peripheral blood. The receptors here all came from a man older than 75 with active COVID-19.

This chain links TRBV4-3 with TRBJ1-6; D is perhaps TRBD1 (5 bases). The germline V and J ends were trimmed by 0 bases and 4 bases, with 13 bases remaining between them. This CDR3 contains 17 residues. Germline V gene data show CDR1 as LGHNA and CDR2 as YSLEER. In nucleotides, the CDR3 is TGCGCCAGCAGCCAAGATTGGGGGGACTCATATAATTCACCCCTCCACTTT. Translation: CASSQDWGDSYNSPLHF.

The chain uses TRBV24-1 and TRBJ2-1, with TRBD2 matching 8 bases. CDR3 length: 13 residues. Per the germline V gene, CDR1 is KGHDR and CDR2 is SFDVKD. V lost 0 bases, J lost 12 bases, and 3 bases stayed unmatched. For the CDR3, the DNA is TGTGCCACCAGTGATTTGACTAGCGGACCGCAGTTCTTC. It specifies CATSDLTSGPQFF.

The chain has TRBV11-3 and TRBJ1-1; D remains unclear. Germline V lookup: CDR1 SGHNT, CDR2 YENEEA. The CDR3 is 15 residues long. V dropped 4 bases and J dropped 1 base, with 13 bases sitting between them. The CDR3 protein is CASSSSSLSNTEAFF. The CDR3 region has the DNA TGTGCCAGCAGCTCTAGCAGCCTATCGAACACTGAAGCTTTCTTT.

The CDR3 region has the DNA TGTGCCAGCAGCCTAACTAACTCTGGGGCCAACGTCCTGACTTTC. Its protein is CASSLTNSGANVLTF. The chain has TRBV14 and TRBJ2-6; D ambiguous. Trimming stripped 4 bases from V and 0 bases from J, with 7 bases between. The CDR3 extends over 15 amino acids. Germline CDR1 reads SGHDN; CDR2 reads FVKESK.

The gene calls are TRBV30 and TRBJ1-4; no firm D call. Germline-derived CDR1 and CDR2 are GTSNPN and SVGIG (reference sequence). Deletions cut 2 bases from V and 10 bases from J, with 8 bases between. This CDR3 comprises 11 residues. The CDR3 DNA sequence: TGTGCCTGGAGTAGCAGCGGAAAACTGTTTTTT. Its translation: CAWSSSGKLFF.

This chain connects TRBV5-6 to TRBJ2-3, with 12 nucleotides matching TRBD2. Germline CDR1 SGHDT, CDR2 YYEEEE. Trimming cost V 9 bases and J 5 bases; bases outside gene matches: 10. The CDR3 is made up of 15 amino acids. DNA of the CDR3: TGTGCCACCTTTAGACTAGCGGGAGCGGTAGATACGCAGTATTTT. Its protein is CATFRLAGAVDTQYF.

CDR3 DNA: TGTGCCAGCAGCCTCTACCGGGACAGGACACAAGAGACCCAGTACTTC. It specifies CASSLYRDRTQETQYF. The chain couples TRBV5-6 to TRBJ2-5; 8 nucleotides line up with TRBD1. Germline CDR1 and CDR2: SGHDT and YYEEEE. The CDR3 is 16 residues long. V was clipped by 4 bases and J by 2 bases; unmatched bases: 10.

This chain uses TRBV7-2 with TRBJ2-3, with 11 bases aligning to TRBD2. The ends lost 1 base at V and 1 base at J; junction bases unmatched: 1. Germline values: CDR1 SGHTA, CDR2 FQGNSA. There are 16 residues in the CDR3. The CDR3 sequence is CASSLGSGGGTDTQYF. CDR3 coding DNA: TGTGCCAGCAGCTTAGGTAGCGGGGGGGGCACAGATACGCAGTATTTT.

The chain has TRBV9 and TRBJ2-5; 11 positions agree with TRBD2. CDR1 and CDR2 (germline): SGDLS, YYNGEE. CDR3 length equals 16 residues. The V segment lost 3 bases and the J segment 6 bases; nucleotides outside the gene matches: 10. The CDR3 coding sequence is TGTGCCAGCAGCGCCTCAAGGACTAGCGGGTATCAGACCCAGTACTTC. Amino acids: CASSASRTSGYQTQYF. Full variable domain (rest looked up from reference TRBV9 and TRBJ2-5): DSGVTQTPKHLITATGQRVTLRCSPRSGDLSVYWYQQSLDQGLQFLIQYYNGEERAKGNILERFSAQQFPDLHSELNLSSLELGDSALYFCASSASRTSGYQTQYFGPGTRLLVL.

The rearrangement uses TRBV6-2 or TRBV6-3 and TRBJ2-7; 11 nucleotides match TRBD2. J gave up 0 bases and V 5 bases, and 6 bases lay outside the gene matches. The CDR3 contains 16 residues. Per germline, CDR1 MNHEY and CDR2 SVGEGT. For the CDR3, the DNA is TGTGCCAGCAGTAGCCCCGGGACTAGCGGCTCCTACGAGCAGTACTTC. Protein: CASSSPGTSGSYEQYF.

This clone was seen a few times. The chain is built from TRBV11-2 and TRBJ1-4; no clear D. V shed 4 bases and J shed 10 bases, with 19 bases lying between them. Per germline, CDR1 SGHAT and CDR2 FQNNGV. The length of the CDR3 is 15 residues. CDR3 sequence reads: CASSSPDLTGGKLFF. Written as DNA, the CDR3 is TGTGCCAGCAGCTCGCCGGATTTAACCGGAGGAAAACTGTTTTTT.

This rearrangement joins TRBV27 to TRBJ2-3; 8 nucleotides match TRBD1. Germline V gene lookup returns CDR1 MNHEY and CDR2 SMNVEV (reference sequence). Trimming removed 5 bases from V and 7 bases from J; junction bases left unmatched: 11. The CDR3 totals 15 residues. The CDR3, as DNA: TGTGCCAGCAGTCTTCAGCAGGGGGCCCCTTATACGCAGTATTTT. This translates into CASSLQQGAPYTQYF.

Only one count was recorded for this clone. The V gene is TRBV18, the J gene TRBJ2-5; 12 nucleotides align to TRBD2. Per germline, CDR1 KGHSH and CDR2 LQKENI. The CDR3 contains 15 residues. J was trimmed by 4 bases and V by 5 bases; bases with no gene match: 5. The chain's CDR3 is CASSIGLAGTETQYF. Written as DNA, the CDR3 is TGTGCCAGCTCAATAGGACTAGCGGGAACAGAGACCCAGTACTTC. Combining the CDR3 with reference TRBV18 and TRBJ2-5 gives the whole variable domain NAGVMQNPRHLVRRRGQEARLRCSPMKGHSHVYWYRQLPEEGLKFMVYLQKENIIDESGMPKERFSAEFPKEGPSILRIQQVVRGDSAAYFCASSIGLAGTETQYFGPGTRLLVL.

V is TRBV5-6 and J is TRBJ1-2, with no clear D. The CDR3 is 13 residues long. Looked up from germline, CDR1 is SGHDT and CDR2 is YYEEEE. Trimming removed 1 base at V and 7 bases at J, with 11 bases between. CDR3 DNA sequence: TGTGCCAGCAGCTTGTGGACTGCTCCTGGCTACACCTTC. The encoded protein is CASSLWTAPGYTF.

This chain uses TRBV24-1 with TRBJ2-2; tentatively, D is TRBD1 (6 bases). This CDR3 has 16 amino acids. Trimming took 4 bases from V and 4 from J, leaving 15 bases between them. The germline gives CDR1 KGHDR, CDR2 SFDVKD. In DNA form, the CDR3 reads TGTGCCACCAGTGACATGGGAGCAGGGGCCACCGGGGAGCTGTTTTTT. This sequence encodes CATSDMGAGATGELFF.

Written as DNA, the CDR3 is TGTGCCAGCAGTCGGACGACCGCGGGTCAGCCCCAGCATTTT. Translating it yields CASSRTTAGQPQHF. The V call is TRBV28, the J call TRBJ1-5; D remains ambiguous. The ends were cut back, 5 bases at V and 6 bases at J, with 14 bases in the middle. Germline CDR1 reads MDHEN; CDR2 reads SYDVKM. This CDR3 is built from 14 residues. The full variable domain, with the rest looked up from reference TRBV28 and TRBJ1-5, is DVKVTQSSRYLVKRTGEKVFLECVQDMDHENMFWYRQDPGLGLRLIYFSYDVKMKEKGDIPEGYSVSREKKERFSLILESASTNQTSMYLCASSRTTAGQPQHFGDGTRLSIL.

The chain has TRBV6-1 and TRBJ2-3; perhaps TRBD2 as D (5 bases). The V end was cut by 1 base, the J end by 3 bases, with 11 bases between. The CDR3 consists of 15 residues. The germline gives CDR1 MNHNS, CDR2 SASEGT. The CDR3 spells CASSEEPGRTDTQYF. Written as DNA, the CDR3 is TGTGCCAGCAGTGAAGAACCGGGAAGGACAGATACGCAGTATTTT.

The chain links TRBV11-2 to TRBJ1-4; TRBD1 is a possible D gene (5 bases). Germline CDR1 and CDR2: SGHAT and FQNNGV. With 7 bases removed from V and 4 bases from J, the gap between germline ends came to 13 bases. The CDR3 is 14 residues long. The CDR3, as DNA: TGTGCCAGCACCATGGGAGGGGTTAATGAAAAACTGTTTTTT. Translating it yields CASTMGGVNEKLFF.

In its sample, this clone was seen a few times. The rearrangement links TRBV27 to TRBJ2-7; 9 positions match TRBD2. Germline loops: CDR1 MNHEY, CDR2 SMNVEV (reference sequence). The CDR3 length is 15 residues. V gave up 5 bases and J gave up 2 bases; unmatched junction bases: 7. The DNA of the CDR3 is TGTGCCAGCAGTCCCTCGACTAGCGGAGCCTACGAGCAGTACTTC. Amino acid sequence: CASSPSTSGAYEQYF.

The chain is built from TRBV11-3 and TRBJ2-2; 8 nucleotides match TRBD1. Germline V gene lookup returns CDR1 SGHNT and CDR2 YENEEA. The CDR3 consists of 16 residues. J lost 0 bases, V lost 4 bases, and 4 bases had no gene match. CDR3 nucleotides: TGTGCCAGCAGCTACCAGGGGGCTGCGAACACCGGGGAGCTGTTTTTT. It encodes CASSYQGAANTGELFF.

Only one count was recorded for this clone. The chain uses TRBV30 and TRBJ2-3; perhaps TRBD1 as D (5 bases). V lost 1 base to trimming and J lost 3 bases, with 11 bases between them. From germline, CDR1 is GTSNPN and CDR2 SVGIG (reference sequence). The CDR3 sequence is 14 residues long. The CDR3 loop is CAWSEQELTDTQYF. The CDR3 nucleotides are TGTGCCTGGAGTGAACAGGAGCTTACAGATACGCAGTATTTT.

The rearrangement links TRBV30 to TRBJ1-2; 8 positions match TRBD1. Germline V CDR1 and CDR2: GTSNPN, SVGIG (reference sequence). With V trimmed by 8 bases and J by 0 bases, 14 bases remained unmatched. There are 16 residues in the CDR3. CDR3 nucleotides: TGTGCCCAGTGGCGGGACAGGTCCAGAGCTAACTATGGCTACACCTTC. Its protein is CAQWRDRSRANYGYTF.

The table lists this clone with a few counts. J is TRBJ2-1 and V is TRBV7-2; TRBD2 aligns across 8 bases. Losses at the gene ends were 2 bases for V and 3 bases for J; bases not matched to a gene: 6. This CDR3 has 16 amino acids. CDR1 SGHTA and CDR2 FQGNSA come from the germline V gene. The CDR3 coding sequence is TGTGCCAGCAGCTTACGTGGCGGGGGGCTCTACAATGAGCAGTTCTTC. Its protein product is CASSLRGGGLYNEQFF.

The V gene is TRBV4-1, the J gene TRBJ2-3; D is ambiguous. This CDR3 spans 16 amino acids. Germline V gene lookup returns CDR1 MGHRA and CDR2 YSYEKL. Trimming pared 0 bases from V and 0 bases from J, leaving 10 bases between. This CDR3 reads CASSQDIHLSTDTQYF. In DNA, the CDR3 is TGCGCCAGCAGCCAAGACATACACCTTAGCACAGATACGCAGTATTTT.

This chain links TRBV19 with TRBJ1-1, with D hard to call. V was clipped by 6 bases and J by 1 base, with 12 bases between them. The CDR3 spans 14 residues. Germline values: CDR1 LNHDA, CDR2 SQIVND (reference sequence). The CDR3 sequence is CASRPERRNTEAFF. The CDR3, as DNA: TGTGCCAGTAGGCCGGAGAGAAGGAACACTGAAGCTTTCTTT. Combining the CDR3 with reference TRBV19 and TRBJ1-1 gives the whole variable domain DGGITQSPKYLFRKEGQNVTLSCEQNLNHDAMYWYRQDPGQGLRLIYYSQIVNDFQKGDIAEGYSVSREKKESFPLTVTSAQKNPTAFYLCASRPERRNTEAFFGQGTRLTVV.

The chain combines TRBV6-6 with TRBJ1-4, with 7 bases matching TRBD1. V lost 2 bases to trimming and J lost 4 bases; unmatched junction nucleotides: 1. Germline V gene lookup returns CDR1 MNHNY and CDR2 SVGAGI (reference sequence). The CDR3 loop spans 14 amino acids. CDR3 bases: TGTGCCAGCAGTTACAGGGACAGTAATGAAAAACTGTTTTTT. Translating it yields CASSYRDSNEKLFF.

The genes are TRBV11-3 and TRBJ1-6; tentatively, D is TRBD1 (5 bases). There are 16 residues in the CDR3. The V and J ends lost 1 base and 11 bases respectively, with 18 bases between them. The germline gives CDR1 SGHNT, CDR2 YENEEA. The CDR3 reads CASSLAQGQVGTPLHF. The CDR3 bases are TGTGCCAGCAGCTTAGCGCAGGGCCAGGTTGGGACACCCCTCCACTTT.

The gene calls are TRBV4-3 and TRBJ2-7; a weak D match, TRBD2 (6 bases). Germline lookup yields CDR1 LGHNA and CDR2 YSLEER. V was pared by 4 bases and J by 4 bases, with 14 bases between. The CDR3 covers 14 residues. The CDR3 DNA sequence: TGCGCCAGCAGCCCCAGCGGGCGCGTGTACGAGCAGTACTTC. Protein sequence: CASSPSGRVYEQYF.

J is TRBJ2-5 and V is TRBV2, with 7 nucleotides matching TRBD2. The CDR3 extends over 13 amino acids. Unmatched junction bases numbered 4, after V lost 6 bases and J lost 3 bases. Germline values: CDR1 SNHLY, CDR2 FYNNEI. The DNA for the CDR3 is TGTGCCAGCAGGGGGGGGGTAAAAGAGACCCAGTACTTC. It specifies CASRGGVKETQYF.

V gene TRBV19 combines with J gene TRBJ1-2, with D unclear. Germline-derived CDR1 and CDR2 are LNHDA and SQIVND (reference sequence). V dropped 7 bases and J dropped 2 bases, with 14 bases sitting between them. The CDR3 has 14 amino acids. The CDR3 coding sequence is TGTGCCAGTACTGTGTCCACAGTCAACTATGGCTACACCTTC. The encoded protein is CASTVSTVNYGYTF.